These 6 T cell receptor beta chains were sequenced from one sample in a study of T-cell memory formation after mild COVID-19. TCRdb passed the 5' RACE reads through MiXCR, listing each CDR3 protein once. The sample holds hundreds of thousands of distinct CDR3 sequences, 24% seen once. The specimen sequenced was PBMCs or a T cell subset sorted from them (not recorded which). These receptors all come from an adult woman who had mild COVID-19 (a few samples of this study predate the infection). Cell type and time point are not known.

This chain uses TRBV4-2 with TRBJ2-7, with 12 bases matching TRBD2. The length of the CDR3 is 16 residues. The junction had 9 bases not matched to a gene; V was cut back by 3 bases and J by 6 bases. Germline V gives CDR1 LGHNA, CDR2 YNFKEQ. Here the CDR3 reads CASSQALAGGPGEQYF. The CDR3, as DNA: TGTGCCAGCAGCCAGGCTCTAGCGGGAGGGCCTGGCGAGCAGTACTTC.

This clonotype was seen a few times. The chain is built from TRBV6-5 and TRBJ2-7; 9 bases fit TRBD1. Germline assignment: CDR1 MNHEY and CDR2 SVGAGI. Germline trimming cut 2 bases from V and 4 bases from J; bases unmatched to any gene: 6. This CDR3 contains 15 residues. The CDR3 DNA follows: TGTGCCAGCAGTTACGGGACAGGGCCTCAATACGAGCAGTACTTC. Translating it yields CASSYGTGPQYEQYF.

The table lists this clonotype with a few counts. The chain recombines TRBV7-8 with TRBJ2-3, with 7 bases aligning to TRBD2. V lost 1 base and J lost 0; bases outside the gene matches: 4. The CDR3 totals 16 residues. CDR1 is SGHVS and CDR2 is FQNEAQ in the germline V gene. The CDR3 spells CASSLDTSASTDTQYF. The DNA of the CDR3 is TGTGCCAGCAGCTTAGACACTAGCGCTAGCACAGATACGCAGTATTTT. Using reference TRBV7-8 and TRBJ2-3 for the parts outside the CDR3, the full variable domain is GAGVSQSPRYKVAKRGQDVALRCDPISGHVSLFWYQQALGQGPEFLTYFQNEAQLDKSGLPSDRFFAERPEGSVSTLKIQRTQQEDSAVYLCASSLDTSASTDTQYFGPGTRLTVL.

This chain links TRBV9 with TRBJ1-6, with TRBD1 matching 10 bases. Losses at the gene ends were 4 bases for V and 10 bases for J; bases not matched to a gene: 8. Per the germline V gene, CDR1 is SGDLS and CDR2 is YYNGEE. This CDR3 has 15 amino acids. The CDR3 DNA sequence: TGTGCCAGCAGCCCCTACGGGACAGGGGAATCACCCCTCCACTTT. It translates to CASSPYGTGESPLHF.

The chain couples TRBV7-9 to TRBJ2-3; no clear D. CDR3 length: 13 amino acids. Germline V lookup: CDR1 SEHNR, CDR2 FQNEAQ (reference sequence). The ends were cut back, 7 bases at V and 4 bases at J, with 12 bases in the middle. The CDR3 here is CASTKHVADTQYF. CDR3 bases: TGTGCCAGCACCAAACATGTCGCAGATACGCAGTATTTT.

The genes are TRBV5-1 and TRBJ1-3; 7 bases map to TRBD1. CDR3 length: 15 amino acids. Germline V gene data show CDR1 as SGHRS and CDR2 as YFSETQ. V lost 6 bases, J lost 1 base, and 7 bases stayed unmatched. This CDR3 is CASKPGGSSGNTIYF. The CDR3 DNA reads as TGCGCCAGCAAACCAGGGGGTTCGTCTGGAAACACCATATATTTT.